The 29 T cell receptor beta chains below come from one sample, sequenced in a study of T cell changes during pregnancy in multiple sclerosis. Profiling relied on immunoSEQ multiplex PCR, and the TCRdb table lists in-frame clones only, not all of them. Altogether under 95,000 clones are present, 80% to 95% being singletons, with the ten largest covering approximately 0.44%. Specimen: CD4+ T cells from peripheral blood mononuclear cells, collected before pregnancy. These receptors originate from a female donor with multiple sclerosis, enrolled in a pregnancy study.

This chain joins TRBV7-8 and TRBJ1-5, with D possibly being TRBD1 (5 bases). The CDR3 has 15 amino acids. Trimming took 6 bases from V and 1 from J, leaving 13 bases between them. CDR1 is SGHVS and CDR2 is FQNEAQ in the germline V gene. CDR3 loop: CASSRTGGSNQPQHF. The CDR3 DNA sequence: TGTGCCAGCAGTCGTACCGGGGGAAGCAATCAGCCCCAGCATTTT.

This rearrangement joins TRBV5-1 to TRBJ1-1, with TRBD1 as a possible D gene (5 bases). The CDR3 extends over 15 amino acids. Germline-derived CDR1 and CDR2 are SGHRS and YFSETQ. Trimming took 0 bases from V and 4 from J, leaving 13 bases between them. CDR3 in amino acids: CASSLGGALITEAFF. The CDR3, as DNA: TGCGCCAGCAGCTTGGGTGGGGCCCTGATCACTGAAGCTTTCTTT.

The chain uses TRBV20-1 and TRBJ2-3, with D perhaps TRBD1 (5 bases). This CDR3 region has 11 residues. V lost 6 bases and J 5 bases, leaving 9 bases between the germline ends. Per germline, CDR1 DFQATT and CDR2 SNEGSKA (reference sequence). The DNA of the CDR3 is TGCAGTGCAGGGGCTGGAGATACGCAGTATTTT. It yields the protein CSAGAGDTQYF.

The chain has TRBV27 and TRBJ2-7, with a tentative D call TRBD2 (5 bases). Germline V gives CDR1 MNHEY, CDR2 SMNVEV (reference sequence). This CDR3 region has 15 residues. Trimming pared 6 bases from V and 1 base from J, leaving 16 bases between. This CDR3 reads CASSQGPRGSYEQYF. The CDR3 DNA follows: TGTGCCAGCAGCCAAGGGCCCCGCGGGTCCTACGAGCAGTACTTC.

The rearrangement links TRBV5-1 to TRBJ2-7, with TRBD1 as a possible D gene (6 bases). V was clipped by 5 bases and J by 3 bases, with 15 bases between them. Germline V CDR1 and CDR2: SGHRS, YFSETQ. This CDR3 comprises 14 residues. The CDR3 bases are TGCGCCAGCAGTAAGGGGGACGGTTACTACGAGCAGTACTTC. It translates to CASSKGDGYYEQYF.

The V and J genes are TRBV2 and TRBJ2-1; 10 nucleotides match TRBD2. J was trimmed by 6 bases and V by 4 bases; bases with no gene match: 9. This CDR3 comprises 16 residues. Germline V lookup: CDR1 SNHLY, CDR2 FYNNEI. DNA for the CDR3: TGTGCCAGCAGTGGAGTAGCGGGAGGCCCTCTCAATGAGCAGTTCTTC. This encodes CASSGVAGGPLNEQFF.

J is TRBJ2-2 and V is TRBV9, with TRBD2 matching over 9 bases. The CDR3 runs 16 residues. Trimming took 2 bases from V and 3 from J; bases not matched to a gene: 5. Germline V gene sequence: CDR1 SGDLS, CDR2 YYNGEE. The CDR3: CASSVLAGAYTGELFF. In DNA form, the CDR3 reads TGTGCCAGCAGCGTTTTAGCGGGGGCCTACACCGGGGAGCTGTTTTTT.

This clone was seen at least ten times. The rearrangement uses TRBV28 and TRBJ1-5, with TRBD1 matching over 7 bases. CDR3 length equals 16 residues. Trimming took 3 bases from V and 6 from J; bases not matched to a gene: 11. Germline lookup yields CDR1 MDHEN and CDR2 SYDVKM. CDR3 in DNA: TGTGCCAGCAGTTTCGAACGAGGGGGCTACAGTCAGCCCCAGCATTTT. It yields the protein CASSFERGGYSQPQHF.

This chain joins TRBV19 and TRBJ1-3; tentatively, D is TRBD1 (5 bases). Per the germline V gene, CDR1 is LNHDA and CDR2 is SQIVND (reference sequence). The CDR3 contains 16 residues. Trimming shortened V by 5 bases and J by 0 bases, and 14 bases separated the two germline ends. This chain's CDR3 is CASSVKQVNSGNTIYF. The CDR3 DNA sequence: TGTGCCAGTAGTGTCAAACAGGTTAACTCTGGAAACACCATATATTTT.

This clone showed up just once. The genes are TRBV5-6 and TRBJ1-2; a possible D gene is TRBD1 (6 bases). Germline loops: CDR1 SGHDT, CDR2 YYEEEE. Trimming left V 0 bases short and J 6 bases short, with 9 bases between. This CDR3 has 13 amino acids. The CDR3 DNA is TGTGCCAGCAGCTTGGGGTCAGGGGATGGCTACACCTTC. Protein product: CASSLGSGDGYTF.

The genes are TRBV6-5 and TRBJ2-1; TRBD2 matches 8 bases. The length of the CDR3 is 14 residues. Looked up from germline, CDR1 is MNHEY and CDR2 is SVGAGI. J was trimmed by 4 bases and V by 6 bases; bases with no gene match: 5. The CDR3 DNA follows: TGTGCCAGCAGCAAAGCGGGAGTATACAATGAGCAGTTCTTC. This codes for CASSKAGVYNEQFF.

The chain couples TRBV7-9 to TRBJ2-2, with a possible D match to TRBD1 (6 bases). Per germline, CDR1 SEHNR and CDR2 FQNEAQ (reference sequence). This CDR3 is built from 15 residues. V lost 5 bases, J lost 6 bases, and 16 bases lay in between. Written as DNA, the CDR3 is TGTGCCAGCAGCACGCAGGGGATCGGGTCCGGGGAGCTGTTTTTT. It encodes CASSTQGIGSGELFF.

The V and J genes are TRBV6-4 and TRBJ1-1; D gene unclear. The CDR3 covers 14 residues. V lost 4 bases and J 3 bases, leaving 12 bases between the germline ends. Per the germline V gene, CDR1 is MRHNA and CDR2 is SNTAGT. For the CDR3, the DNA is TGTGCCAGCAGTGCCGATATACGAGACACTGAAGCTTTCTTT. Amino acids: CASSADIRDTEAFF.

The rearrangement links TRBV2 to TRBJ2-5; D perhaps matches TRBD2 (5 bases). V dropped 3 bases and J dropped 5 bases, with 25 bases sitting between them. Germline lookup yields CDR1 SNHLY and CDR2 FYNNEI. The CDR3 contains 18 residues. CDR3: CASSDMGPGPSRRETQYF. The CDR3 DNA reads TGTGCCAGCAGTGATATGGGTCCCGGGCCCAGTCGGAGGGAGACCCAGTACTTC.

The rearrangement links TRBV10-3 to TRBJ1-1, with D unresolved. The CDR3 runs to 15 residues. The V end lost 1 base, the J end lost 4 bases, and 13 bases lay between the germline ends. Germline-derived CDR1 and CDR2 are ENHRY and SYGVKD. The CDR3 protein is CAISELTMAGTEAFF. CDR3 bases: TGTGCCATCAGTGAGTTGACCATGGCAGGCACTGAAGCTTTCTTT.

The V call is TRBV11-2, the J call TRBJ2-7; D is uncertain. Germline CDR1 reads SGHAT; CDR2 reads FQNNGV. The CDR3 has 14 residues. Trimming pared 6 bases from V and 4 bases from J, leaving 16 bases between. CDR3 region: CASSRADAAYEQYF. The CDR3 DNA reads TGTGCCAGCAGTCGCGCGGATGCGGCTTACGAGCAGTACTTC.

The rearrangement joins TRBV18 to TRBJ1-5; 8 positions agree with TRBD1. There are 15 residues in the CDR3. The ends lost 3 bases at V and 5 bases at J; junction bases unmatched: 6. The germline V gene encodes CDR1 KGHSH and CDR2 LQKENI. This chain's CDR3 is CASSPPQGAHQPQHF. CDR3 nucleotide sequence: TGTGCCAGCTCACCCCCGCAGGGGGCACATCAGCCCCAGCATTTT.

The table lists this clone with a count of one. The chain joins TRBV5-6 to TRBJ2-7; unclear D gene. V gave up 0 bases and J gave up 0 bases, with 13 bases separating them. The CDR3 is 16 amino acids. The germline V gene has CDR1 SGHDT and CDR2 YYEEEE. CDR3 region: CASSLASQVLSYEQYF. CDR3 coding DNA: TGTGCCAGCAGCTTGGCGAGTCAGGTCCTCTCCTACGAGCAGTACTTC.

The gene calls are TRBV28 and TRBJ1-5, with 9 nucleotides matching TRBD1. V shed 6 bases, J shed 5 bases, and the junction held 14 bases outside the gene matches. Germline lookup yields CDR1 MDHEN and CDR2 SYDVKM. The CDR3 spans 17 residues. The CDR3 is CASSHPRQGGIYQPQHF. DNA of the CDR3: TGTGCCAGCAGCCACCCCCGACAGGGGGGGATCTATCAGCCCCAGCATTTT. The variable domain in full, with the rest retrieved from reference TRBV28 and TRBJ1-5, is DVKVTQSSRYLVKRTGEKVFLECVQDMDHENMFWYRQDPGLGLRLIYFSYDVKMKEKGDIPEGYSVSREKKERFSLILESASTNQTSMYLCASSHPRQGGIYQPQHFGDGTRLSIL.

Only one count was recorded for this clone. The V gene is TRBV2, the J gene TRBJ2-1, with 10 bases that match TRBD2. V was pared by 3 bases and J by 14 bases, with 10 bases of the junction left unmatched. This CDR3 has 14 residues. CDR1 is SNHLY and CDR2 is FYNNEI in the germline V gene. CDR3 coding DNA: TGTGCCAGCAGTGAGGGGGGGCTAGCGGGGGATAAGTTCTTC. Its protein is CASSEGGLAGDKFF.

The CDR3, as DNA: TGTGCCAGCAGCAGTCCGGGACTAGCGGGAGCAGAGACCCAGTACTTC. It is translated as CASSSPGLAGAETQYF. The chain recombines TRBV7-9 with TRBJ2-5; 14 positions match TRBD2. J was trimmed by 4 bases and V by 5 bases; bases with no gene match: 6. Germline lookup yields CDR1 SEHNR and CDR2 FQNEAQ (reference sequence). This CDR3 spans 16 amino acids.

In this sample, this clone turned up once. This rearrangement joins TRBV5-6 to TRBJ1-2; D possibly corresponds to TRBD1 (5 bases). The CDR3 is made up of 14 amino acids. Trimming cost V 2 bases and J 4 bases, with 12 bases left between them. Germline assignment: CDR1 SGHDT and CDR2 YYEEEE. The CDR3 bases are TGTGCCAGCAGCTTTTTTGGACAAACCTATGGCTACACCTTC. It is translated as CASSFFGQTYGYTF.

The chain couples TRBV11-1 to TRBJ2-1, with a possible D match to TRBD1 (6 bases). This CDR3 is built from 15 residues. Germline V gives CDR1 SGHAT, CDR2 FQDESV (reference sequence). V was clipped by 5 bases and J by 2 bases, with 13 bases between them. CDR3 sequence (DNA): TGTGCCAGCAGCCAGGGGACACCCACCTACAATGAGCAGTTCTTC. It yields the protein CASSQGTPTYNEQFF.

This clone showed up just once. The chain carries TRBV27 and TRBJ2-1; 9 nucleotides match TRBD2. V gave up 0 bases and J gave up 7 bases; unmatched junction bases: 7. From germline, CDR1 is MNHEY and CDR2 SMNVEV (reference sequence). The CDR3 totals 16 residues. The CDR3 coding sequence is TGTGCCAGCAGTTTATCGGGGAGACTAGCGGTTAATGAGCAGTTCTTC. Translating it yields CASSLSGRLAVNEQFF.

The chain has TRBV5-1 and TRBJ1-2; TRBD1 might be the D (6 bases). Per germline, CDR1 SGHRS and CDR2 YFSETQ. The V end lost 0 bases, the J end lost 8 bases, and 17 bases lay between the germline ends. CDR3 length: 15 amino acids. The CDR3 DNA sequence: TGCGCCAGCAGCTTGGCCTCGGACGCCCAGGGGGGCTACACCTTC. Its protein is CASSLASDAQGGYTF.

This clone is a singleton in its sample. This chain links TRBV9 with TRBJ2-5, with 10 bases matching TRBD2. V lost 4 bases to trimming and J lost 5 bases; unmatched junction nucleotides: 8. The CDR3 consists of 15 residues. Germline V lookup: CDR1 SGDLS, CDR2 YYNGEE. The CDR3 is CASSRASGSRETQYF. The CDR3, as DNA: TGTGCCAGCAGCAGGGCTAGCGGGAGTCGGGAGACCCAGTACTTC.

The chain uses TRBV6-6 and TRBJ2-5, with 7 positions matching TRBD1. Germline CDR1 and CDR2: MNHNY and SVGAGI (reference sequence). The CDR3 runs 13 residues. V lost 5 bases to trimming and J lost 5 bases; unmatched junction nucleotides: 5. CDR3 in amino acids: CASSQTGKETQYF. CDR3 nucleotide sequence: TGTGCCAGCAGTCAGACAGGGAAGGAGACCCAGTACTTC.

About this clone itself: Without the conserved terminal phenylalanine or tryptophan, this CDR3 likely stems from a read error. This rearrangement joins TRBV13 to TRBJ1-6; 12 bases line up with TRBD1. Trimming at V came to 5 bases and at J to 10 bases, leaving 12 bases not matched to a gene. Germline lookup yields CDR1 PRHDT and CDR2 FYEKMQ (reference sequence). The CDR3 loop spans 17 amino acids. The CDR3 here is CASSHAKPGQGASPLHL. In DNA, the CDR3 is TGTGCCAGCAGCCATGCAAAACCGGGACAGGGGGCGTCACCCCTCCACCTT.

The chain employs TRBV15 and TRBJ1-5; TRBD1 aligns across 8 bases. The CDR3 is 16 residues long. Looked up from germline, CDR1 is LNHNV and CDR2 is YYDKDF (reference sequence). After removal of 2 bases from V and 7 bases from J, the junction contained 10 bases not matched to a gene. CDR3 nucleotide sequence: TGTGCCACCAGCAGACAGACAGGGGCCACCGGACAGCCCCAGCATTTT. Its protein product is CATSRQTGATGQPQHF.